These T cell receptor beta chains were read from a single sample in a study of regulatory T cells in long-lasting Graves disease. Each CDR3 protein is one row after TCRdb ran MiXCR on the multiplex PCR reads. Here the sample spans 600,000 to 800,000 distinct CDR3 sequences, approximately 29% being singletons. The material was peripheral blood mononuclear cells (PBMCs), obtained when the disease was refractory, from a patient treated with antithyroid drugs. Every receptor here comes from a female donor with Graves disease. CDR3s include the opening cysteine and the closing phenylalanine or tryptophan. A D gene is named only where the DNA matches it firmly. The listing skips clone size in some rows; elsewhere it reads once, few, many or a size class.

clone size: few
V gene: TRBV2
D gene: -
J gene: TRBJ1-3
CDR3 protein: CASSGDLGGNTIYF
CDR3 DNA: TGTGCCAGCAGTGGGGACCTGGGAGGAAACACCATATATTTT

clone size: -
V gene: TRBV24-1
D gene: -
J gene: TRBJ1-5
CDR3 protein: CATRGVWGNNQPQHF
CDR3 DNA: TGTGCCACCCGCGGGGTCTGGGGTAACAATCAGCCCCAGCATTTT

clone size: -
V gene: TRBV15
D gene: TRBD1
J gene: TRBJ1-2
CDR3 protein: CATSMGQGAFYGYTF
CDR3 DNA: TGTGCCACCAGCATGGGACAGGGGGCGTTCTATGGCTACACCTTC

clone size: -
V gene: TRBV6-1
D gene: -
J gene: TRBJ2-2
CDR3 protein: CASTRPGHRGGGELFF
CDR3 DNA: TGTGCCAGCACTCGCCCGGGACACCGGGGTGGCGGGGAGCTGTTTTTT

clone size: -
V gene: TRBV2
D gene: -
J gene: TRBJ1-1
CDR3 protein: CASQGLRMNTEAFF
CDR3 DNA: TGTGCCAGTCAGGGACTTCGCATGAACACTGAAGCTTTCTTT

clone size: -
V gene: TRBV20-1
D gene: TRBD1
J gene: TRBJ1-5
CDR3 protein: CSALTGYSNQPQHF
CDR3 DNA: TGCAGTGCCTTGACAGGGTATAGCAATCAGCCCCAGCATTTT

clone size: -
V gene: TRBV19
D gene: -
J gene: TRBJ2-6
CDR3 protein: CASTKVGGSGANVLTF
CDR3 DNA: TGTGCCAGTACCAAAGTGGGTGGCTCTGGGGCCAACGTCCTGACTTTC

clone size: -
V gene: TRBV5-6
D gene: -
J gene: TRBJ2-3
CDR3 protein: CASSPVRASDTQYF
CDR3 DNA: TGTGCCAGCAGCCCGGTTAGGGCGTCAGATACGCAGTATTTT

clone size: -
V gene: TRBV5-1
D gene: -
J gene: TRBJ1-2
CDR3 protein: CASSLGSPNNYGYTF
CDR3 DNA: TGCGCCAGCAGCTTAGGCAGCCCGAATAACTATGGCTACACCTTC

clone size: many
V gene: TRBV28
D gene: -
J gene: TRBJ1-3
CDR3 protein: CASSPPTALGNTIYF
CDR3 DNA: TGTGCCAGCAGTCCCCCGACAGCACTTGGAAACACCATATATTTT

clone size: -
V gene: TRBV6-1
D gene: -
J gene: TRBJ1-5
CDR3 protein: CASRGRHYSNQPQHF
CDR3 DNA: TGTGCCAGCAGAGGAAGACACTATAGCAATCAGCCCCAGCATTTT

clone size: -
V gene: TRBV29-1
D gene: -
J gene: TRBJ2-5
CDR3 protein: CSVVVGQEGYQETQYF
CDR3 DNA: TGCAGCGTTGTTGTCGGGCAGGAGGGGTACCAAGAGACCCAGTACTTC

clone size: few
V gene: TRBV7-9
D gene: TRBD1
J gene: TRBJ1-5
CDR3 protein: CARSIQGARSNQPQHF
CDR3 DNA: TGTGCCAGGTCGATACAGGGGGCTCGGAGCAATCAGCCCCAGCATTTT

clone size: -
V gene: TRBV28
D gene: -
J gene: TRBJ1-1
CDR3 protein: CASTIGPGTMNTEAFF
CDR3 DNA: TGTGCCAGCACCATTGGTCCCGGGACAATGAACACTGAAGCTTTCTTT

clone size: once
V gene: TRBV5-5
D gene: -
J gene: TRBJ1-2
CDR3 protein: CASSLRRAGNYGYTF
CDR3 DNA: TGTGCCAGCAGCTTGAGGAGGGCCGGGAACTATGGCTACACCTTC

clone size: -
V gene: TRBV2
D gene: TRBD2
J gene: TRBJ2-1
CDR3 protein: CASSDKREGDNEQFF
CDR3 DNA: TGTGCCAGCAGTGATAAGCGGGAGGGAGACAATGAGCAGTTCTTC

clone size: -
V gene: TRBV6-4
D gene: TRBD2
J gene: TRBJ2-1
CDR3 protein: CASSGLASLGQFF
CDR3 DNA: TGTGCCAGCAGTGGACTAGCCTCGTTAGGGCAGTTCTTC

clone size: few
V gene: TRBV20-1
D gene: TRBD2
J gene: TRBJ2-4
CDR3 protein: CSARAGGTSGKKNIQYF
CDR3 DNA: TGCAGTGCTAGAGCGGGGGGGACTAGCGGGAAAAAAAACATTCAGTACTTC

clone size: few
V gene: TRBV27
D gene: -
J gene: TRBJ2-7
CDR3 protein: CASSQNWRAYEQYF
CDR3 DNA: TGTGCCAGCAGTCAAAATTGGCGCGCCTACGAGCAGTACTTC

clone size: few
V gene: TRBV7-9
D gene: -
J gene: TRBJ2-6
CDR3 protein: CASPPDGDSGANVLTF
CDR3 DNA: TGTGCCAGCCCCCCGGACGGGGACTCTGGGGCCAACGTCCTGACTTTC

clone size: -
V gene: TRBV5-8
D gene: -
J gene: TRBJ1-2
CDR3 protein: CASSLAGVHYGYTF
CDR3 DNA: TGTGCCAGCAGCTTGGCCGGGGTCCACTATGGCTACACCTTC

clone size: -
V gene: TRBV5-1
D gene: -
J gene: TRBJ1-5
CDR3 protein: CASSADGLRAQHF
CDR3 DNA: TGCGCCAGCAGCGCGGACGGTTTACGAGCCCAGCATTTT

clone size: -
V gene: TRBV6-2/TRBV6-3
D gene: -
J gene: TRBJ1-1
CDR3 protein: CASSYSAGSVNTEAFF
CDR3 DNA: TGTGCCAGCAGTTACTCCGCGGGGTCAGTCAACACTGAAGCTTTCTTT

clone size: few
V gene: TRBV7-3
D gene: -
J gene: TRBJ1-2
CDR3 protein: CASSPRGGQVLPYGYTF
CDR3 DNA: TGTGCCAGCAGCCCCAGGGGAGGGCAAGTCCTTCCGTATGGCTACACCTTC

clone size: -
V gene: TRBV6-5
D gene: -
J gene: TRBJ2-1
CDR3 protein: CASSWGLLYNEQFF
CDR3 DNA: TGTGCCAGCAGTTGGGGACTTCTATACAATGAGCAGTTCTTC

clone size: few
V gene: TRBV7-9
D gene: -
J gene: TRBJ1-5
CDR3 protein: CASSDSQGFGQPQHF
CDR3 DNA: TGTGCCAGCAGCGATTCTCAGGGATTCGGGCAGCCCCAGCATTTT

clone size: -
V gene: TRBV19
D gene: -
J gene: TRBJ1-2
CDR3 protein: CASSKGLFYGYTF
CDR3 DNA: TGTGCCAGTAGTAAAGGTCTTTTCTATGGCTACACCTTC

clone size: few
V gene: TRBV7-2
D gene: -
J gene: TRBJ1-6
CDR3 protein: CASSRQTNYNSPLHF
CDR3 DNA: TGTGCCAGCAGCCGACAGACTAATTATAATTCACCCCTCCACTTT

clone size: -
V gene: TRBV19
D gene: -
J gene: TRBJ1-5
CDR3 protein: CASSITAYSNQPQHF
CDR3 DNA: TGTGCCAGTAGTATCACAGCTTATAGCAATCAGCCCCAGCATTTT

clone size: many
V gene: TRBV2
D gene: TRBD2
J gene: TRBJ2-5
CDR3 protein: CASSEEAPLAAQETQYF
CDR3 DNA: TGTGCCAGCAGTGAAGAAGCGCCTCTAGCGGCCCAAGAGACCCAGTACTTC

clone size: -
V gene: TRBV5-1
D gene: -
J gene: TRBJ2-5
CDR3 protein: CASSLWIGRETQYF
CDR3 DNA: TGCGCCAGCAGCTTGTGGATAGGGCGGGAGACCCAGTACTTC

clone size: many
V gene: TRBV20-1
D gene: -
J gene: TRBJ2-5
CDR3 protein: CSAPKERAGKTQYF
CDR3 DNA: TGCAGTGCTCCCAAGGAGCGGGCGGGGAAGACCCAGTACTTC

clone size: -
V gene: TRBV2
D gene: -
J gene: TRBJ2-2
CDR3 protein: CASRYDGTGELFF
CDR3 DNA: TGTGCCAGCAGGTATGACGGCACCGGGGAGCTGTTTTTT

clone size: -
V gene: TRBV12-3/TRBV12-4
D gene: -
J gene: TRBJ2-2
CDR3 protein: CASSAHRTGELFF
CDR3 DNA: TGTGCCAGCAGTGCACACAGGACCGGGGAGCTGTTTTTT

clone size: -
V gene: TRBV5-1
D gene: -
J gene: TRBJ2-3
CDR3 protein: CASSEGVRSQSTDTQYF
CDR3 DNA: TGCGCCAGCAGCGAGGGCGTTCGCAGCCAGAGCACAGATACGCAGTATTTT

clone size: -
V gene: TRBV6-2/TRBV6-3
D gene: TRBD1
J gene: TRBJ1-5
CDR3 protein: CASSYGTGVQPQHF
CDR3 DNA: TGTGCCAGCAGTTACGGGACAGGGGTGCAGCCCCAGCATTTT

clone size: once
V gene: TRBV6-1
D gene: TRBD2
J gene: TRBJ2-7
CDR3 protein: CASREAGGPSYEQYF
CDR3 DNA: TGTGCCAGCAGAGAAGCGGGAGGGCCCTCCTACGAGCAGTACTTC

clone size: many
V gene: TRBV5-1
D gene: -
J gene: TRBJ2-5
CDR3 protein: CASSLEGFGETQYF
CDR3 DNA: TGCGCCAGCAGCTTGGAGGGATTCGGGGAGACCCAGTACTTC

clone size: -
V gene: TRBV18
D gene: TRBD1
J gene: TRBJ2-7
CDR3 protein: CASSPQGQGFDEQYF
CDR3 DNA: TGTGCCAGCTCACCACAGGGACAGGGATTCGACGAGCAGTACTTC

clone size: -
V gene: TRBV7-9
D gene: -
J gene: TRBJ1-1
CDR3 protein: CASSAPEDMNTEAFF
CDR3 DNA: TGTGCCAGCAGCGCCCCGGAGGACATGAACACTGAAGCTTTCTTT

clone size: -
V gene: TRBV15
D gene: TRBD1
J gene: TRBJ2-7
CDR3 protein: CATSTRTGYEQYF
CDR3 DNA: TGTGCCACCAGCACCCGGACAGGCTACGAGCAGTACTTC

clone size: few
V gene: TRBV20-1
D gene: TRBD1
J gene: TRBJ1-2
CDR3 protein: CSARMGTAYGYTF
CDR3 DNA: TGCAGTGCTAGAATGGGGACAGCCTATGGCTACACCTTC

clone size: -
V gene: TRBV20-1
D gene: TRBD2
J gene: TRBJ2-5
CDR3 protein: CSAGVRAGDLPGTQYF
CDR3 DNA: TGCAGTGCAGGGGTGAGGGCGGGAGACCTGCCAGGGACCCAGTACTTC

clone size: many
V gene: TRBV6-1
D gene: TRBD1
J gene: TRBJ1-5
CDR3 protein: CASSPTGGYNQPQHF
CDR3 DNA: TGTGCCAGCAGTCCGACAGGGGGTTACAATCAGCCCCAGCATTTT